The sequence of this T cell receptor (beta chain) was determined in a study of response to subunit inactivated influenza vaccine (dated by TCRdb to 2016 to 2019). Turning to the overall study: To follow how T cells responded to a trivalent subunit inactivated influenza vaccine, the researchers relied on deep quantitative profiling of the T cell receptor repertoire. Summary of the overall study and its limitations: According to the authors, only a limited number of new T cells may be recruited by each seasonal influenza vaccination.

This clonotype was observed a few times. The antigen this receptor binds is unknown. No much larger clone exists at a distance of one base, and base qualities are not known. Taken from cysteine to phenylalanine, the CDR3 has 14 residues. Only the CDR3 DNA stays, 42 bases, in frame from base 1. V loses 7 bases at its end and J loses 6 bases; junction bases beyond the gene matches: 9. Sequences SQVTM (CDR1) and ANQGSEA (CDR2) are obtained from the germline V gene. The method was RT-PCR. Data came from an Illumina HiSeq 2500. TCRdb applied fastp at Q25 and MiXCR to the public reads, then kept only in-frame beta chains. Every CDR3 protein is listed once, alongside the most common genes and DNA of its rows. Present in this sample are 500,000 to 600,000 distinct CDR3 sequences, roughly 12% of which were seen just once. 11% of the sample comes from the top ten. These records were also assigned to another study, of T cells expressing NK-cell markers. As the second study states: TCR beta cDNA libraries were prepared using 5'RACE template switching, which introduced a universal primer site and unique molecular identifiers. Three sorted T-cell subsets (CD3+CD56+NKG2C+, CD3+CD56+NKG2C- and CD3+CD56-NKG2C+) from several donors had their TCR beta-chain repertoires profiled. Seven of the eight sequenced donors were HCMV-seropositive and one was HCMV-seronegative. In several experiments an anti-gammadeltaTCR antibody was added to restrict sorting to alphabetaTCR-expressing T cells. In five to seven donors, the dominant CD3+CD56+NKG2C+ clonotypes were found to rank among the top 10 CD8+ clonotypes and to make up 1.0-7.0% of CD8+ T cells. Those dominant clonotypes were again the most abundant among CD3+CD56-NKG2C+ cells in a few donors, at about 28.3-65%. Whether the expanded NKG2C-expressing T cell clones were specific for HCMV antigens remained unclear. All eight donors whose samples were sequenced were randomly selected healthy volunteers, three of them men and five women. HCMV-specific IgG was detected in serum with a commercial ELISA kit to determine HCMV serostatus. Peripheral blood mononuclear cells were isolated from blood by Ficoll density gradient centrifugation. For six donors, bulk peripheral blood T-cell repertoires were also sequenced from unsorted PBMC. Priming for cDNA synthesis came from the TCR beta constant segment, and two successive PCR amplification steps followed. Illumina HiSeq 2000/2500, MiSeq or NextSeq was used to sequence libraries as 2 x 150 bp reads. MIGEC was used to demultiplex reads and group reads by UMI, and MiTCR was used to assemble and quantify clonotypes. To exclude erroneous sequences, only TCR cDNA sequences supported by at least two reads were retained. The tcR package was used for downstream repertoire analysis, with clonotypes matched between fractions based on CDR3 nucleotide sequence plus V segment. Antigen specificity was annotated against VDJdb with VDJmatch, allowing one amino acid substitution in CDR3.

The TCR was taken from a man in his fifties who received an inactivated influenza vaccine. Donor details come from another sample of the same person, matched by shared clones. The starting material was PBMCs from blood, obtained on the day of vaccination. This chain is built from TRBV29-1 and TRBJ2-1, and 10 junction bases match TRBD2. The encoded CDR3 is CSAIGLAAVNEQFF. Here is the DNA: TGCAGCGCAATTGGACTAGCGGCCGTCAATGAGCAGTTCTTC.